The 14 T cell receptor beta chains below come from one sample, sequenced in a study of blood T cell repertoires in COVID-19 (TCRdb year 2020). Library preparation was by the immunoSEQ multiplex PCR assay. Sourced from immuneACCESS, this table was stored by TCRdb with only in-frame sequences that have V and J called. A share of the clones is absent; for the studies checked, an unresolved V gene accounts for under half, and the remainder has no known explanation. This sample has hundreds of thousands of clones in its table, and approximately 90% of those were observed once. Of the sample, approximately 4.2% falls within the top ten clones. The sequencing sample was made of peripheral blood. These receptors originate from a man in his forties with acute or convalescent COVID-19.

The rearrangement joins TRBV5-4 to TRBJ1-2, with 9 positions matching TRBD1. CDR3 length: 14 residues. Germline CDR1 is SGHNT and CDR2 is YYREEE (reference sequence). Trimming removed 2 bases from V and 8 bases from J; junction bases left unmatched: 7. The CDR3 DNA reads TGTGCCAGCAGCTTAGAGACAGGGGGACGAGGCTACACCTTC. Translation: CASSLETGGRGYTF.

The chain recombines TRBV5-4 with TRBJ1-2, with D tentatively TRBD1 (5 bases). This CDR3 has 14 residues. Germline V gives CDR1 SGHNT, CDR2 YYREEE (reference sequence). V was pared by 6 bases and J by 8 bases, with 20 bases between. CDR3 nucleotide sequence: TGTGCCAGCACCACGGGAGGAGGGGATCTCGGCTACACCTTC. This codes for CASTTGGGDLGYTF.

The V call is TRBV28, the J call TRBJ1-2, with D possibly TRBD1 on 6 matching bases. Germline loops: CDR1 MDHEN, CDR2 SYDVKM. The CDR3 spans 17 residues. Trimming took off 4 bases at V and 0 bases at J, with 18 bases between the two ends. The CDR3, as DNA: TGTGCCAGCAGTTCCCCCCTAGGGGGGGCTTCTAACTATGGCTACACCTTC. Encoded protein: CASSSPLGGASNYGYTF.

The V and J genes are TRBV3-1 (or the pseudogene TRBV3-2) and TRBJ1-2, with a weak D call TRBD1 (6 bases). Trimming cost V 2 bases and J 8 bases, with 12 bases left between them. This CDR3 comprises 13 residues. In germline, CDR1 is LGHDT, CDR2 YNNKEL (reference sequence). The CDR3 sequence: CASSQNKGEGYTF. For the CDR3, the DNA is TGTGCCAGCAGCCAAAACAAGGGGGAGGGCTACACCTTC.

The chain combines TRBV2 with TRBJ1-4; TRBD1 is a possible D gene (5 bases). Trimming pared 4 bases from V and 7 bases from J, leaving 10 bases between. From germline, CDR1 is SNHLY and CDR2 FYNNEI. This CDR3 spans 13 amino acids. This chain's CDR3 is CASSGGPSEKLFF. Here the CDR3 DNA reads TGTGCCAGCAGTGGGGGCCCATCTGAAAAACTGTTTTTT.

V and J are TRBV9 and TRBJ1-2; 8 nucleotides line up with TRBD1. CDR1 is SGDLS and CDR2 is YYNGEE in the germline V gene. This CDR3 comprises 14 residues. Losses at the gene ends were 2 bases for V and 7 bases for J; bases not matched to a gene: 7. The CDR3 DNA sequence: TGTGCCAGCAGCGTGCCGGGACAGGCGGCTGGCTACACCTTC. This codes for CASSVPGQAAGYTF.

V usage is TRBV6-5 and J usage is TRBJ1-3; 8 nucleotides align to TRBD1. V lost 0 bases, J lost 4 bases, and 2 bases stayed unmatched. Germline assignment: CDR1 MNHEY and CDR2 SVGAGI. CDR3 length: 15 residues. The CDR3 spells CASSYSDRAGNTIYF. For the CDR3, the DNA is TGTGCCAGCAGTTACTCGGACAGGGCGGGAAACACCATATATTTT.

The chain has TRBV19 and TRBJ1-5, with D possibly matching TRBD1 (5 bases). In germline, CDR1 is LNHDA, CDR2 SQIVND (reference sequence). The germline V and J ends were trimmed by 3 bases and 11 bases, with 11 bases remaining between them. CDR3 length equals 12 residues. The CDR3 here is CASSIGGSAQHF. The CDR3 bases are TGTGCCAGTAGTATCGGGGGATCAGCCCAGCATTTT.

The gene calls are TRBV24-1 and TRBJ1-4, with D hard to call. CDR3 length: 13 amino acids. V was clipped by 6 bases and J by 6 bases, with 10 bases between them. Germline CDR1 reads KGHDR; CDR2 reads SFDVKD. The CDR3 sequence: CATSPPGDEKLFF. The CDR3 DNA is TGTGCCACCAGTCCCCCCGGAGATGAAAAACTGTTTTTT.

The V gene is TRBV19, the J gene TRBJ1-1; no firm D call. The germline V gene has CDR1 LNHDA and CDR2 SQIVND (reference sequence). Trimming shortened V by 5 bases and J by 6 bases, and 13 bases separated the two germline ends. There are 13 residues in the CDR3. The CDR3 protein is CASSPSPGAEAFF. As DNA, the CDR3 is TGTGCCAGTAGTCCGTCCCCCGGGGCTGAAGCTTTCTTT.

The rearrangement joins TRBV5-1 to TRBJ2-3; D not certain. The germline gives CDR1 SGHRS, CDR2 YFSETQ. The CDR3 consists of 14 residues. V shed 4 bases and J shed 5 bases, with 14 bases lying between them. The CDR3 coding sequence is TGCGCCAGCAGCCCTTACGACTCAAAAGATACGCAGTATTTT. The encoded protein is CASSPYDSKDTQYF.

The chain links TRBV19 to TRBJ1-6, with TRBD1 matching 9 bases. Germline V CDR1 and CDR2: LNHDA, SQIVND (reference sequence). Losses at the gene ends were 3 bases for V and 7 bases for J; bases not matched to a gene: 7. The CDR3 is 16 amino acids. The CDR3 bases are TGTGCCAGTAGTATGGACAGGGGCGGATGGAATTCACCCCTCCACTTT. This sequence encodes CASSMDRGGWNSPLHF.

The rearrangement joins TRBV5-6 to TRBJ1-1; D not certain. The germline CDR1 and CDR2 sequences are SGHDT and YYEEEE. The length of the CDR3 is 14 residues. V lost 1 base and J 3 bases, leaving 10 bases between the germline ends. As DNA, the CDR3 is TGTGCCAGCAGCTTGACCCCCCCGGACACTGAAGCTTTCTTT. It encodes CASSLTPPDTEAFF.

The chain recombines TRBV12-5 with TRBJ2-7; 8 bases line up with TRBD1. From germline, CDR1 is LGHNT and CDR2 FRNRAP. The CDR3 spans 13 residues. V was clipped by 4 bases and J by 7 bases; unmatched bases: 6. This CDR3 is CASGSGTGREQYF. CDR3 DNA: TGTGCTAGTGGTTCCGGGACAGGCCGGGAGCAGTACTTC.